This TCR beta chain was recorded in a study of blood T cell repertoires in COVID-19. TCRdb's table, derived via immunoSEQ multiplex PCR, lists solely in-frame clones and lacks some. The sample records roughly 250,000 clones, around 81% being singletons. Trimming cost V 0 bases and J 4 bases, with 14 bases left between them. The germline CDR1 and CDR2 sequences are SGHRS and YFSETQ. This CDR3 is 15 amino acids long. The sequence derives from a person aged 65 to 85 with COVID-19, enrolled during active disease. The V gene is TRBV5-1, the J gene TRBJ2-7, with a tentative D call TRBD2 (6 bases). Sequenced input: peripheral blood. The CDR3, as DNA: TGCGCCAGCAGCTTGGTTGCGGGGACGAGATACGAGCAGTACTTC. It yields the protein CASSLVAGTRYEQYF.